The 25 T cell receptor beta chains given below trace back to one sample, sequenced in a study of blood T cell repertoires in COVID-19. Sequencing was performed with immunoSEQ multiplex PCR; in TCRdb, only in-frame clones are kept and a portion is missing. This table has approximately 150,000 clones, 75% to 90% appearing once. Material: peripheral blood. These receptors all come from a woman aged 55-69 years with active COVID-19.

This chain connects TRBV30 to TRBJ2-5; 10 bases are shared with TRBD2. CDR3 size: 16 residues. After removal of 3 bases from V and 5 bases from J, the junction contained 12 bases not matched to a gene. In germline, CDR1 is GTSNPN, CDR2 SVGIG (reference sequence). The CDR3 reads CAWSLGVHSGRETQYF. The CDR3 DNA follows: TGTGCCTGGAGCCTCGGGGTACATAGCGGGAGGGAGACCCAGTACTTC.

In DNA form, the CDR3 reads TGTGCCAGCAGCCAAGGGGAGGGGAGCTACGAGCAGTACTTC. Translated: CASSQGEGSYEQYF. The chain carries TRBV4-2 and TRBJ2-7; TRBD2 agrees at 7 bases. CDR3 size: 14 residues. Germline trimming cut 1 base from V and 3 bases from J; bases unmatched to any gene: 3. CDR1 is LGHNA and CDR2 is YNFKEQ in the germline V gene.

This chain links TRBV7-3 with TRBJ2-3; 9 bases match TRBD1. V was pared by 1 base and J by 0 bases, with 2 bases of the junction left unmatched. This CDR3 spans 16 amino acids. CDR1 is SGHTA and CDR2 is FQGTGA in the germline V gene. CDR3 in amino acids: CASSLNGQGSTDTQYF. In DNA, the CDR3 is TGTGCCAGCAGCTTAAATGGACAGGGGAGCACAGATACGCAGTATTTT.

This clone was counted between two and nine times. The V gene is TRBV12-2, the J gene TRBJ1-1; the D call TRBD1 from the table was never checked on the DNA. TRBV12-2 is assigned pseudogene status. The CDR3 extends over 14 amino acids. Here the CDR3 DNA reads TGTGCAAGTCGCTTAGCGCCCAGGAACACTGAAGCTTTCTTT. Translating it yields CASRLAPRNTEAFF.

About this clone: Within the sample, other DNA sequences also encode this same CDR3. The chain has TRBV6-6 and TRBJ1-1; no firm D call. The CDR3 contains 14 residues. The germline gives CDR1 MNHNY, CDR2 SVGAGI (reference sequence). The V gene lost 2 bases and the J gene lost 1 base, with 8 bases spanning the gap. Written as DNA, the CDR3 is TGTGCCAGCAGTTACGGGGAGGGGAACACTGAAGCTTTCTTT. Protein: CASSYGEGNTEAFF.

The chain employs TRBV5-8 and TRBJ1-3; D unresolved. V was cut by 0 bases and J by 0 bases, with 7 bases left in between. The germline CDR1 and CDR2 sequences are SGHTS and YDEGEE. CDR3 length equals 15 residues. The CDR3: CASSLGQNSGNTIYF. The CDR3 region has the DNA TGTGCCAGCAGCTTGGGGCAGAACTCTGGAAACACCATATATTTT.

CDR3 loop: CASSPIPGMNTEAFF. The CDR3 region has the DNA TGTGCCAGCAGTCCAATACCGGGGATGAACACTGAAGCTTTCTTT. The chain combines TRBV27 with TRBJ1-1, with D uncertain. Germline values: CDR1 MNHEY, CDR2 SMNVEV (reference sequence). This CDR3 spans 15 amino acids. The germline V and J ends were trimmed by 5 bases and 0 bases, with 13 bases remaining between them.

The chain links TRBV3-1 (or the pseudogene TRBV3-2) to TRBJ1-3, with a possible D match to TRBD1 (6 bases). The germline V gene encodes CDR1 LGHDT and CDR2 YNNKEL (reference sequence). Trimming took 0 bases from V and 3 from J, leaving 9 bases between them. The CDR3 length is 15 residues. The CDR3 protein is CASSQEGASGNTIYF. In DNA form, the CDR3 reads TGTGCCAGCAGCCAAGAGGGGGCTAGTGGAAACACCATATATTTT.

The rearrangement links TRBV7-9 to TRBJ2-1, with D uncertain. The CDR3 is 14 amino acids. Germline CDR1 SEHNR, CDR2 FQNEAQ (reference sequence). Trimming shortened V by 1 base and J by 6 bases, and 10 bases separated the two germline ends. CDR3 in DNA: TGTGCCAGCAGCTTAGTTCCCTACAGCAATGAGCAGTTCTTC. This sequence encodes CASSLVPYSNEQFF.

The rearrangement links TRBV15 to TRBJ2-2; TRBD2 might be the D (5 bases). V lost 0 bases, J lost 5 bases, and 10 bases lay in between. Germline-derived CDR1 and CDR2 are LNHNV and YYDKDF (reference sequence). This CDR3 has 15 residues. The CDR3 DNA sequence: TGTGCCACCAGCAGAGATCGGGTAGCGACCGGGGAGCTGTTTTTT. Amino acids: CATSRDRVATGELFF.

The genes are TRBV6-1 and TRBJ1-1; D not certain. CDR1 is MNHNS and CDR2 is SASEGT in the germline V gene. Trimming took off 5 bases at V and 7 bases at J, with 8 bases between the two ends. This CDR3 comprises 11 residues. Here the CDR3 DNA reads TGTGCCAGCAGTCCCGGGTTTGAAGCTTTCTTT. Amino acids: CASSPGFEAFF.

In this sample, this clone turned up once. This chain uses TRBV11-2 with TRBJ2-3, with D perhaps TRBD2 (5 bases). The CDR3 has 13 amino acids. V was cut by 3 bases and J by 4 bases, with 8 bases left in between. The germline gives CDR1 SGHAT, CDR2 FQNNGV. The CDR3 region has the DNA TGTGCCAGCAGCTTTAGCGATCCAGATACGCAGTATTTT. Translating gives CASSFSDPDTQYF. The variable domain in full, with the rest retrieved from reference TRBV11-2 and TRBJ2-3, is EAGVAQSPRYKIIEKRQSVAFWCNPISGHATLYWYQQILGQGPKLLIQFQNNGVVDDSQLPKDRFSAERLKGVDSTLKIQPAKLEDSAVYLCASSFSDPDTQYFGPGTRLTVL.

This chain joins TRBV25-1 and TRBJ2-2, with D perhaps TRBD2 (5 bases). Germline V gives CDR1 MGHDK, CDR2 SYGVNS. The CDR3 contains 17 residues. V was clipped by 0 bases and J by 4 bases, with 15 bases between them. The CDR3 loop reads CASSEYGPGGFTGELFF. The CDR3 DNA follows: TGTGCCAGCAGTGAATATGGGCCTGGAGGATTCACCGGGGAGCTGTTTTTT.

This clone was counted once. The chain employs TRBV4-1 and TRBJ1-2, with D unresolved. The CDR3 is 14 residues long. V was cut by 3 bases and J by 6 bases, with 14 bases left in between. Germline CDR1 MGHRA, CDR2 YSYEKL. Here the CDR3 DNA reads TGCGCCAGCAGCCACGTCGCCAGGTTTGATGGCTACACCTTC. Its translation is CASSHVARFDGYTF.

This sequence joins TRBV4-2 and TRBJ1-1, with 9 bases aligning to TRBD1. The V gene end was trimmed by 0 bases and the J gene end by 4 bases; junction bases not matched to a gene: 9. Germline V gives CDR1 LGHNA, CDR2 YNFKEQ. The CDR3 totals 17 residues. CDR3 bases: TGTGCCAGCAGCCAAGATTCCCCGGACAGGGGAGGCACTGAAGCTTTCTTT. Its translation is CASSQDSPDRGGTEAFF.

This rearrangement joins TRBV5-1 to TRBJ1-4; 8 bases align to TRBD1. This CDR3 region has 16 residues. The ends lost 3 bases at V and 4 bases at J; junction bases unmatched: 8. Germline V gene sequence: CDR1 SGHRS, CDR2 YFSETQ. CDR3 protein: CASSYSGDRGNEKLFF. CDR3 DNA sequence: TGCGCCAGCAGCTATAGTGGCGACAGGGGTAATGAAAAACTGTTTTTT. Full variable domain (rest looked up from reference TRBV5-1 and TRBJ1-4): KAGVTQTPRYLIKTRGQQVTLSCSPISGHRSVSWYQQTPGQGLQFLFEYFSETQRNKGNFPGRFSGRQFSNSRSEMNVSTLELGDSALYLCASSYSGDRGNEKLFFGSGTQLSVL.

The chain couples TRBV9 to TRBJ1-1; D uncertain. Germline V gene data show CDR1 as SGDLS and CDR2 as YYNGEE. The CDR3 contains 14 residues. V lost 3 bases and J lost 0, with 9 bases in between. The CDR3 sequence is CASSALSVNTEAFF. The CDR3 DNA reads TGTGCCAGCAGCGCCCTCTCGGTGAACACTGAAGCTTTCTTT. Full variable domain (missing parts from reference TRBV9 and TRBJ1-1): DSGVTQTPKHLITATGQRVTLRCSPRSGDLSVYWYQQSLDQGLQFLIQYYNGEERAKGNILERFSAQQFPDLHSELNLSSLELGDSALYFCASSALSVNTEAFFGQGTRLTVV.

In its sample, this clone was seen a few times. The chain carries TRBV28 and TRBJ2-7; possibly TRBD2 for D (6 bases). V lost 5 bases, J lost 6 bases, and 17 bases lay in between. The CDR3 is 14 amino acids. The V gene's germline CDR1 is MDHEN and CDR2 SYDVKM. The CDR3 region has the DNA TGTGCCAGCAGTGTTACCCCGGGACTGTCCGAGCAGTACTTC. This codes for CASSVTPGLSEQYF.

This clone was counted once. The J gene is TRBJ1-2, the V gene TRBV2; TRBD1 matches 12 bases. Unmatched junction bases numbered 4, after V lost 6 bases and J lost 5 bases. The CDR3 consists of 14 residues. The germline V gene has CDR1 SNHLY and CDR2 FYNNEI. CDR3 nucleotide sequence: TGTGCCAGCAGAGAGGGACAGGGGGCGTATGGCTACACCTTC. It is translated as CASREGQGAYGYTF.

This chain links TRBV6-9 with TRBJ1-5; D possibly corresponds to TRBD1 (5 bases). Germline CDR1 MNHGY, CDR2 SVAAGI. The V gene lost 11 bases and the J gene lost 2 bases, with 22 bases spanning the gap. The CDR3 length is 16 residues. The CDR3 here is CASMDNRQSCNQPQHF. CDR3 coding DNA: TGTGCCTCCATGGATAATAGACAGAGCTGCAATCAGCCCCAGCATTTT.

CDR3 in amino acids: CASSRAGTGYQPQHF. DNA for the CDR3: TGTGCCAGCAGCCGCGCCGGGACAGGCTATCAGCCCCAGCATTTT. This chain joins TRBV28 and TRBJ1-5; TRBD1 matches at 8 bases. V was pared by 6 bases and J by 5 bases, with 9 bases of the junction left unmatched. Germline CDR1 MDHEN, CDR2 SYDVKM. The CDR3 spans 15 residues.

This chain joins TRBV20-1 and TRBJ1-2; D is uncertain. The CDR3 extends over 10 amino acids. Trimming stripped 7 bases from V and 5 bases from J, with 8 bases between. The germline V gene encodes CDR1 DFQATT and CDR2 SNEGSKA (reference sequence). The CDR3 loop is CSVFEYGYTF. The CDR3 DNA reads TGCAGTGTGTTTGAGTATGGCTACACCTTC.

This chain uses TRBV30 with TRBJ2-1, with D possibly being TRBD2 (6 bases). Germline V lookup: CDR1 GTSNPN, CDR2 SVGIG (reference sequence). CDR3 length: 15 residues. V was shortened by 0 bases and J by 6 bases, with 15 bases between the two germline ends. The CDR3, as DNA: TGTGCCTGGAGTGTACGGGGTGGAGGGAGCAATGAGCAGTTCTTC. It translates to CAWSVRGGGSNEQFF.

This rearrangement joins TRBV19 to TRBJ2-5, with 10 bases lining up with TRBD1. Germline CDR1 LNHDA, CDR2 SQIVND (reference sequence). Trimming at V came to 6 bases and at J to 4 bases, leaving 17 bases not matched to a gene. The CDR3 contains 18 residues. The CDR3 loop is CASSKRTGGSGGGETQYF. As DNA, the CDR3 is TGTGCCAGTAGCAAAAGGACAGGGGGTTCGGGCGGAGGAGAGACCCAGTACTTC.

The chain couples TRBV6-2 or TRBV6-3 to TRBJ2-7; 9 nucleotides match TRBD2. The ends lost 3 bases at V and 1 base at J; junction bases unmatched: 7. The germline V gene encodes CDR1 MNHEY and CDR2 SVGEGT. The CDR3 spans 16 residues. This CDR3 is CASSYISSGASYEQYF. The DNA for the CDR3 is TGTGCCAGCAGTTATATCTCTAGCGGGGCGTCCTACGAGCAGTACTTC.